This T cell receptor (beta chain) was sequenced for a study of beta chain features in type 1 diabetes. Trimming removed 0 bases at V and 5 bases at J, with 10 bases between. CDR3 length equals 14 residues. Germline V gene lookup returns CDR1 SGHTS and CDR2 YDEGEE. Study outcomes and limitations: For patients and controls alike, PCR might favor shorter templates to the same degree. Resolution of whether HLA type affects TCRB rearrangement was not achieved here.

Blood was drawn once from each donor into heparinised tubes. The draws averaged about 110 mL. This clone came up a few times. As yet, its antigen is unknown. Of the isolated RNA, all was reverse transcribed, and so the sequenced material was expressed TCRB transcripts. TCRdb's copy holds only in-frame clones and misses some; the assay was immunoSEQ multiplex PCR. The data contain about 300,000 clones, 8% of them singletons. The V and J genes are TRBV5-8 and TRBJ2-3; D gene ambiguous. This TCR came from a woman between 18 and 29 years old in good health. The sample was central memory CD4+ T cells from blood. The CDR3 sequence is CASSLEPRLDTQYF. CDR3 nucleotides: TGTGCCAGCAGCTTGGAGCCTAGGTTAGATACGCAGTATTTT.